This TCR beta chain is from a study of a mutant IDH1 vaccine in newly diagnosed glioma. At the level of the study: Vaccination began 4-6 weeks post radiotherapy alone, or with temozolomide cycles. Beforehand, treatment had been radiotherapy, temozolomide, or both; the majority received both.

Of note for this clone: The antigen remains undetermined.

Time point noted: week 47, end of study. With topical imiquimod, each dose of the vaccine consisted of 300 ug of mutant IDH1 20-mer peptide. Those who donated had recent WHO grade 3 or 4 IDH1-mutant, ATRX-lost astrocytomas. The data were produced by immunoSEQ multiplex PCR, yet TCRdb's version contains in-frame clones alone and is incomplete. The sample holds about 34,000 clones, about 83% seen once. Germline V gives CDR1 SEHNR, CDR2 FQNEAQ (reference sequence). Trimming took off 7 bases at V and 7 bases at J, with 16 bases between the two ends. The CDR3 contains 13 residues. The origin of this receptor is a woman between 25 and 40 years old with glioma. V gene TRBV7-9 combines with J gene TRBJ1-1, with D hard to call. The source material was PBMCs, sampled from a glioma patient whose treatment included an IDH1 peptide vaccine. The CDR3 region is CASTLGRAYEAFF. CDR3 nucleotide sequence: TGTGCCAGCACCCTAGGGAGGGCTTATGAAGCTTTCTTT.